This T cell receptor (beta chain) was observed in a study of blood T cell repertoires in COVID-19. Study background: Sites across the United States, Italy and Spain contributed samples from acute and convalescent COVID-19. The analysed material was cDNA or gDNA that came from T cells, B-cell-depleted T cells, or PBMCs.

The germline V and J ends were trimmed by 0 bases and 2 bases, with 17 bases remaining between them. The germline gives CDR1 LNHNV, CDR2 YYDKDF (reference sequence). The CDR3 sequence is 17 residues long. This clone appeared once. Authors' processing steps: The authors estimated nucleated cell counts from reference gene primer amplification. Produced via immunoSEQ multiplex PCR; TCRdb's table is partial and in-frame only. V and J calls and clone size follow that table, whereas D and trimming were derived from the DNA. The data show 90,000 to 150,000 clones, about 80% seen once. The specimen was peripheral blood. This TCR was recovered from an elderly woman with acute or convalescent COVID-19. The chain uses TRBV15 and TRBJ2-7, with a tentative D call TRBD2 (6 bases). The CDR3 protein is CATSRDLGGLDAYEQYF. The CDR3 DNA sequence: TGTGCCACCAGCAGAGATTTGGGGGGACTGGATGCCTACGAGCAGTACTTC.